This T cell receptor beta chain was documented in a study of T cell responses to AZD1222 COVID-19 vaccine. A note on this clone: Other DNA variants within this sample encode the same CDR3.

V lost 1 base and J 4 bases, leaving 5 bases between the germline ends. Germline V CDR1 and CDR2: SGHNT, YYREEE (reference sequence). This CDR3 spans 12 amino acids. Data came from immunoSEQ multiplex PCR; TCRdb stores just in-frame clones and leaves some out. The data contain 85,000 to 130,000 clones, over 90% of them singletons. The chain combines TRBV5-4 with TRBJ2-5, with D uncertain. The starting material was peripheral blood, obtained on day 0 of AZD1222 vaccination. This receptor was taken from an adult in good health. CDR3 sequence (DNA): TGTGCCAGCAGCTTGTTGGGAGAGACCCAGTACTTC. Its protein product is CASSLLGETQYF.